This T cell receptor (beta chain) was found in a study of early T cells in non-severe SARS-CoV-2 infection. Individual cDNA molecules received unique molecular identifiers during library preparation. TCRdb itself ran the 5' RACE reads through MiXCR, one entry per CDR3 protein. Of 35,000 to 50,000 distinct CDR3 sequences in the sample, 23% are singletons; the top ten hold approximately 4.4%. This clonotype occurred many times. This sample comprised whole blood, obtained at baseline. The TCR comes from an adult who was a healthcare worker with PCR-confirmed SARS-CoV-2 infection or an uninfected control (not recorded which).

The CDR3: CAMRRSNEKLFF. The CDR3 DNA is TGTGCCATGAGACGGAGTAATGAAAAACTGTTTTTT. V usage is TRBV3-1 and J usage is TRBJ1-4; D gene unclear. The germline V and J ends were trimmed by 10 bases and 4 bases, with 10 bases remaining between them. This CDR3 has 12 residues. Looked up from germline, CDR1 is LGHDT and CDR2 is YNNKEL (reference sequence).